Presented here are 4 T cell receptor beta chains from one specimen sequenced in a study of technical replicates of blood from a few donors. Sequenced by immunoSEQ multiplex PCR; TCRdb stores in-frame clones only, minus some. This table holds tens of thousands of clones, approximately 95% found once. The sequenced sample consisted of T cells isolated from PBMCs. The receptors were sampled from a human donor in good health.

CDR3 in DNA: TGTGCCAGCAGTGTCGGCCCAGCGGCTGAAGCTTTCTTT. This codes for CASSVGPAAEAFF. This chain uses TRBV2 with TRBJ1-1; D is undetermined. CDR1 and CDR2 (germline): SNHLY, FYNNEI. The CDR3 spans 13 residues. V gave up 4 bases and J gave up 6 bases, with 12 bases separating them.

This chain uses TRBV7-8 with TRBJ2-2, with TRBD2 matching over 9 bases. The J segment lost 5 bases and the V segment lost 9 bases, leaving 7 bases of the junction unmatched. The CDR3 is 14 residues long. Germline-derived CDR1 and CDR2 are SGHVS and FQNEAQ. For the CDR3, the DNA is TGTGCCAGTGCTGGGACTAGCAGAACCGGGGAGCTGTTTTTT. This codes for CASAGTSRTGELFF.

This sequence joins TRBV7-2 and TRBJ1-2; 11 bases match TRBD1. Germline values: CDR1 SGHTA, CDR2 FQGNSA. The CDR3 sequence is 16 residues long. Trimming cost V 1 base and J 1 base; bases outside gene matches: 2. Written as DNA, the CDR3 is TGTGCCAGCAGCTTAGGGGGGACAGGGGGTAACTATGGCTACACCTTC. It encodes CASSLGGTGGNYGYTF.

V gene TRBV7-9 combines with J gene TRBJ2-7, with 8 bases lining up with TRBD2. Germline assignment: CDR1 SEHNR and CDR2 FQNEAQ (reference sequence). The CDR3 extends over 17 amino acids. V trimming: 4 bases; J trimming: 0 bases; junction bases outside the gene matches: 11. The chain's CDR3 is CASSSVLRGAFSYEQYF. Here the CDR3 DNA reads TGTGCCAGCAGCTCAGTCCTGCGGGGGGCCTTCTCCTACGAGCAGTACTTC.